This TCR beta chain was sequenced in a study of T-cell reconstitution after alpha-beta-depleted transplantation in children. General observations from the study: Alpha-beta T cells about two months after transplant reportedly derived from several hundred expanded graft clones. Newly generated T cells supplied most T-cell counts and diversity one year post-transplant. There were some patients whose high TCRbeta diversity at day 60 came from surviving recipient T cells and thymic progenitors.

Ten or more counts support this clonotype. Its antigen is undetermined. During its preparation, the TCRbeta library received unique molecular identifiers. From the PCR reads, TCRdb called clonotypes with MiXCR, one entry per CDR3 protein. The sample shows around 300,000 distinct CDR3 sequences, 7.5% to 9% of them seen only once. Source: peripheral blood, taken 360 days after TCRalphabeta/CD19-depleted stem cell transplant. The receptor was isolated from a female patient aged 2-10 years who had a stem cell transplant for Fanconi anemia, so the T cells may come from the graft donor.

CDR3 region: CASSLREAQYNEQFF. In nucleotides, the CDR3 is TGCGCCAGCAGCCTGCGGGAGGCCCAGTACAATGAGCAGTTCTTC. The V call is TRBV4-1, the J call TRBJ2-1, with 8 bases aligning to TRBD2. Trimming at V came to 4 bases and at J to 4 bases, leaving 6 bases not matched to a gene. Germline V lookup: CDR1 MGHRA, CDR2 YSYEKL. The CDR3 runs to 15 residues.